These 8 T cell receptor beta chains share one sample of origin, sequenced in a study of regulatory T cells in long-lasting Graves disease. Libraries of TCR beta came from iRepertoire HTBI primers plus Arm-PCR of CDR3 regions. TCRdb reprocessed the multiplex PCR reads via MiXCR and lists one record per CDR3 protein. The sample lists 420,000 or so distinct CDR3 sequences, over 15% seen once, with about 25% in the top ten. This sample's time point: newly diagnosed GD, antithyroid drugs for less than 3 months. PBMCs provided the RNA from which the TCR library was made. The sample was also linked to a second study, of T cells in Graves' hyperthyroidism and ophthalmopathy.

Sequenced here: peripheral blood mononuclear cells (PBMCs), sampled at new diagnosis, from a patient treated with antithyroid drugs. The receptor set was obtained from a woman between 18 and 29 years old with Graves disease.

This clonotype was counted ten times or more. V gene TRBV16 combines with J gene TRBJ1-4, with D possibly TRBD1 on 6 matching bases. Germline CDR1 reads KGHSY; CDR2 reads FQNENV. This CDR3 has 14 amino acids. V lost 2 bases and J 5 bases, leaving 9 bases between the germline ends. The CDR3 is CASSQRGLNEKLFF. As DNA, the CDR3 is TGTGCCAGCAGCCAACGGGGGCTCAATGAAAAACTGTTTTTT.

This clonotype has a count of ten or more. V gene TRBV24-1 combines with J gene TRBJ1-2; 9 nucleotides match TRBD1. Losses at the gene ends were 7 bases for V and 6 bases for J; bases not matched to a gene: 2. Germline V CDR1 and CDR2: KGHDR, SFDVKD. The CDR3 has 12 residues. The CDR3 bases are TGTGCCACCAGGGACAGGGGCGATGGCTACACCTTC. It translates to CATRDRGDGYTF.

A remark on this clonotype: A read error is possible here, since a much larger clone lies one base away. The rearrangement joins TRBV7-9 to TRBJ2-5; 7 bases align to TRBD1. The J call is uncertain, as TRBJ2-1 better fits the DNA end. CDR1 is SEHNR, CDR2 FQNEAQ, per germline (reference sequence). The CDR3 is made up of 15 amino acids. The CDR3 is CASSLGQLLPHEQFF. The CDR3, as DNA: TGTGCCAGCAGCTTGGGACAGCTATTGCCCCACGAGCAGTTCTTC.

This clonotype has just a few counts. This could be a read error, since a much larger clone is one nucleotide away. The J gene is TRBJ1-2, the V gene TRBV6-2 or TRBV6-3; a weak D match, TRBD1 (6 bases). This CDR3 comprises 13 residues. V was clipped by 6 bases and J by 4 bases, with 12 bases between them. CDR1 and CDR2 from the germline V gene are MNHEY and SVGEGT. For the CDR3, the DNA is TGTGCCAGCAGCCAAGGACAGACCTATGGCTACACCTTC. As protein: CASSQGQTYGYTF.

This clonotype was seen a handful of times. A much larger clone lies a single base off, so this may be a read error. The J gene is TRBJ2-7, the V gene TRBV7-6; 11 nucleotides align to TRBD1. The J segment lost 7 bases and the V segment lost 5 bases, leaving 7 bases of the junction unmatched. Germline V gene lookup returns CDR1 SGHVS and CDR2 FNYEAQ. The CDR3 covers 14 residues. The CDR3 loop reads CASSPGQGDNEQYF. DNA of the CDR3: TGTGCCAGCAGCCCGGGACAGGGGGACAATGAGCAGTACTTC.

The table lists this clonotype with a few counts. The rearrangement links TRBV7-6 to TRBJ2-2; 9 bases line up with TRBD2. J lost 5 bases, V lost 11 bases, and 9 bases had no gene match. The CDR3 is 14 amino acids. Germline assignment: CDR1 SGHVS and CDR2 FNYEAQ. In DNA, the CDR3 is TGTGCCTCTCGGCTAGCGGGGACTACCGGGGAGCTGTTTTTT. Its protein is CASRLAGTTGELFF.

This clonotype was seen ten or more times. This chain uses TRBV7-3 with TRBJ2-3; D not certain. The germline V gene has CDR1 SGHTA and CDR2 FQGTGA. The CDR3 is 14 residues long. Trimming pared 2 bases from V and 5 bases from J, leaving 11 bases between. This CDR3 reads CASSLGYFGDTQYF. The DNA for the CDR3 is TGTGCCAGCAGCTTAGGCTATTTTGGAGATACGCAGTATTTT.

This clonotype appeared a few times. The chain has TRBV9 and TRBJ2-5, with TRBD2 matching over 8 bases. The CDR3 totals 17 residues. The germline gives CDR1 SGDLS, CDR2 YYNGEE. V lost 0 bases, J lost 2 bases, and 9 bases stayed unmatched. The CDR3 DNA reads TGTGCCAGCAGCGTAGCGACTACGGGAGGGCATCAAGAGACCCAGTACTTC. It is translated as CASSVATTGGHQETQYF. The full variable domain, rest sourced from reference TRBV9 and TRBJ2-5, is DSGVTQTPKHLITATGQRVTLRCSPRSGDLSVYWYQQSLDQGLQFLIQYYNGEERAKGNILERFSAQQFPDLHSELNLSSLELGDSALYFCASSVATTGGHQETQYFGPGTRLLVL.